This T cell receptor (beta chain) was obtained from a study of T cell repertoires in cytomegalovirus infection. Study background: Public TCR beta signature analysis indicated the presence of both CMV infection and matching HLA type.

TCRdb ran MiXCR on the reads and lists one entry per CDR3 protein. The table lists about 450,000 distinct CDR3 sequences, about 33% of them singletons. V lost 5 bases and J lost 0, with 9 bases in between. This CDR3 has 14 residues. Germline lookup yields CDR1 SGHTA and CDR2 FQGTGA. This TCR came from a human donor in good health (CMV status not recorded). Some clones in this sample may be carry-over from other donors' samples. The sample comprised PBMCs. The chain carries TRBV7-3 and TRBJ2-3, with a weak D call TRBD1 (6 bases). The CDR3 region is CASSRQESTDTQYF. DNA of the CDR3: TGTGCCAGCAGCCGACAGGAGAGCACAGATACGCAGTATTTT.